The present TCR beta chain was sequenced within a study of tissue T cells after allogeneic stem cell transplantation. Broader study findings: Across patients, clones rarely overlapped, yet motif clusters were shared tissue-specifically. Anatomically similar tissues had similar TCR repertoires within each patient. Blood and spleen captured only part of the tissue TCR repertoire.

As to this clone: Its antigen is unknown. Genes and germline come from the mouse.

CDR3 sequences, V/J genes, frequencies and template counts came from survey-depth TCRbeta sequencing. Sequencing was performed with immunoSEQ multiplex PCR; in TCRdb, only in-frame clones are kept and a portion is missing. The sample contains 48,000 or so clones, 73% of which appear only once. This TCR came from a pool of C57BL/6 mice in good health. Sequencing was done on a sample of sorted cells pooled from one or two spleens.

CDR3 sequence: CASGDGLGGWEQYF. The sequenced part of the CDR3 DNA is TGTGCCAGCGGTGATGGACTGGGGGGCTGGGAACAGTAC. V and J are TRBV13-2 and TRBJ2-7, with 10 bases matching TRBD2. The read falls 1 residue short of the CDR3 end, and the missing part is taken from the germline J gene. Germline-derived CDR1 and CDR2 are NNHNN and SYGAGS (reference sequence). This CDR3 has 14 amino acids. The V segment lost 0 bases and the J segment 7 bases; nucleotides outside the gene matches: 4.